The clone carrying this T cell receptor beta chain turned up a few times. Its cognate antigen is unknown. This record comes from a study of beta chain features in type 1 diabetes. General study results and limits: In all four CD4+ subsets, TCRB CDR3 length was significantly, moderately reduced in type 1 diabetes. VDJ junctions from type 1 diabetes patients carried fewer insertions and larger deletions.

CDR3 length: 12 amino acids. The germline V and J ends were trimmed by 4 bases and 9 bases, with 10 bases remaining between them. CDR1 is SEHNR and CDR2 is FQNEAQ in the germline V gene (reference sequence). Since all of the isolated RNA was reverse transcribed, expressed TCRB transcripts were what got sequenced. Naive, central memory and regulatory T cell samples averaged roughly 3.7 million reads. Data came from immunoSEQ multiplex PCR; TCRdb stores just in-frame clones and leaves some out. This repertoire shows 550,000 to 850,000 clones, 13% found once; its top ten account for 0.022%. Sorting based on CD45RO/CCR7/CD25/CD127/CD95/CD27 separated CD4+ naive, central memory, regulatory and stem cell-like memory cells.

The chain combines TRBV7-9 with TRBJ1-5; D is perhaps TRBD1 (5 bases). Sequencing was carried out using naive CD4+ T cells from blood. The clonotype originates from a man younger than 35 with type 1 diabetes. CDR3 loop: CASSSAGGPQHF. Written as DNA, the CDR3 is TGTGCCAGCAGCTCCGCCGGGGGGCCCCAGCATTTT.